Listed below are T cell receptor beta chains from one sample, sequenced in a study of shared clonotypes between healthy human individuals. Repertoires were generated with immunoSEQ multiplex PCR, while TCRdb's copy carries only in-frame clones and drops some. The data hold some 2.1 million clones, with roughly 94% observed a single time. Specimen: naive CD4+ T cells sorted from blood. These receptors were obtained from a man between 18 and 29 years old in good health. CDR3s include the opening cysteine and the closing phenylalanine or tryptophan. A D gene is named only where the DNA matches it firmly. Size is stated for part of the rows, as once, few or many counts, or as a class when the clone is expanded.

j_call clone_size cdr3_length v_call d_call cdr3_aa cdr3_nt
TRBJ2-1 NA 16 TRBV4-2 TRBD2 CASSQDRGGANNEQFF TGTGCCAGCAGCCAAGATCGCGGGGGGGCCAACAATGAGCAGTTCTTC
TRBJ2-1 NA 17 TRBV6-1 TRBD2 CASSELGLAGRYNEQFF TGTGCCAGCAGTGAGCTGGGACTAGCGGGGCGCTACAATGAGCAGTTCTTC
TRBJ2-1 NA 16 TRBV6-6 TRBD2 CASSYSNLAGVGEQFF TGTGCCAGCAGTTACTCGAACCTAGCGGGAGTGGGGGAGCAGTTCTTC
TRBJ2-1 once 16 TRBV10-1 TRBD2 CASSGPGGSSYNEQFF TGCGCCAGCAGTGGCCCCGGCGGGAGCTCCTACAATGAGCAGTTCTTC
TRBJ2-2 NA 16 TRBV11-2 NA CASSGRTVANTGELFF TGTGCCAGCAGCGGCCGGACGGTAGCGAACACCGGGGAGCTGTTTTTT
TRBJ1-6 NA 14 TRBV7-3 NA CASSLGVVSSPLHF TGTGCCAGCAGCTTAGGGGTTGTAAGTTCACCCCTCCACTTT
TRBJ1-2 once 13 TRBV27 NA CASSRGTNYGYTF TGTGCCAGCAGCCGAGGGACTAACTATGGCTACACCTTC
TRBJ2-2 NA 13 TRBV7-2 NA CASAGDYTGELFF TGTGCCAGCGCAGGGGATTACACCGGGGAGCTGTTTTTT
TRBJ2-2 NA 15 TRBV28 NA CATRGGAPRTGELFF TGTGCCACTCGAGGGGGGGCCCCGAGAACCGGGGAGCTGTTTTTT
TRBJ2-5 NA 13 TRBV2 TRBD1 CASSGDRGETQYF TGTGCCAGCAGTGGGGACAGGGGGGAGACCCAGTACTTC
TRBJ2-7 few 12 TRBV6-5 NA CASGRGSYEQYF TGTGCCAGCGGCCGGGGCTCCTACGAGCAGTACTTC
TRBJ2-7 NA 17 TRBV7-2 TRBD2 CASSLAGGLAEFYEQYF TGTGCCAGCAGCTTAGCTGGAGGCCTAGCGGAATTCTACGAGCAGTACTTC
TRBJ1-1 NA 12 TRBV29-1 TRBD1 CSGTGVNTEAFF TGCAGCGGAACAGGGGTGAACACTGAAGCTTTCTTT
TRBJ2-7 NA 15 TRBV7-9 NA CASSFGDRPYEEQYF TGTGCCAGCAGCTTCGGAGACAGGCCCTACGAGGAGCAGTACTTC
TRBJ1-2 NA 14 TRBV5-1 NA CASSFREGNYGYTF TGCGCCAGCAGCTTTAGGGAGGGAAACTATGGCTACACCTTC
TRBJ1-2 NA 13 TRBV10-3 TRBD1 CAIRTGQTYGYTF TGTGCCATTCGGACAGGGCAAACCTATGGCTACACCTTC
TRBJ2-7 NA 12 TRBV5-1 NA CASRQDWGEQYF TGCGCCAGCAGACAGGACTGGGGGGAGCAGTACTTC
TRBJ2-5 NA 12 TRBV2 NA CASSDRAETQYF TGTGCCAGCAGTGACAGGGCGGAGACCCAGTACTTC
TRBJ2-7 NA 15 TRBV19 NA CASSNAGALSYEQYF TGTGCCAGTAGTAATGCGGGCGCCCTCTCCTACGAGCAGTACTTC
TRBJ2-7 NA 12 TRBV30 NA CAWSVRGLEQYF TGTGCCTGGAGTGTACGGGGACTCGAGCAGTACTTC
TRBJ1-1 NA 12 TRBV30 NA CAWSKGDTEAFF TGTGCCTGGAGTAAGGGGGACACTGAAGCTTTCTTT
TRBJ1-6 NA 16 TRBV7-2 TRBD1 CASSTQSTGVNSPLHF TGTGCCAGCAGCACTCAATCGACAGGGGTGAATTCACCCCTCCACTTT
TRBJ1-2 NA 15 TRBV7-8 TRBD1 CASSQGRDRNYGYTF TGTGCCAGCAGCCAGGGGCGGGACAGGAACTATGGCTACACCTTC
TRBJ2-2 NA 16 TRBV9 TRBD1 CASSYRTGAIAGELFF TGTGCCAGCAGCTACCGGACAGGGGCGATCGCCGGGGAGCTGTTTTTT
TRBJ2-2 once 16 TRBV7-3 NA CASSFLFRETTGELFF TGTGCCAGCAGCTTTTTATTCAGGGAGACCACCGGGGAGCTGTTTTTT
TRBJ1-2 once 16 TRBV5-4 TRBD1 CASSPGTGGFDYGYTF TGTGCCAGCAGCCCCGGGACAGGGGGCTTTGACTATGGCTACACCTTC